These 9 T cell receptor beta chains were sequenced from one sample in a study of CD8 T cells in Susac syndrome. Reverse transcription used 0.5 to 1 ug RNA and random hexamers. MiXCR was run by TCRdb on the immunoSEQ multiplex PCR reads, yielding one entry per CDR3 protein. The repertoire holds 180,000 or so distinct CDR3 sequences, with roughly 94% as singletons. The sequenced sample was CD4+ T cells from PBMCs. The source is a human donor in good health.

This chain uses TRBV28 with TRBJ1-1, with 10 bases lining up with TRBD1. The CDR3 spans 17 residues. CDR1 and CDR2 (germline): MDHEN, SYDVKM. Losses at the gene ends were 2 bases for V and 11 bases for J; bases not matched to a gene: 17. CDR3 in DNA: TGTGCCAGCAGTTTAATCGGGACAGGGGTTTCCCCCCAACGGGCTTTCTTT. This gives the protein CASSLIGTGVSPQRAFF.

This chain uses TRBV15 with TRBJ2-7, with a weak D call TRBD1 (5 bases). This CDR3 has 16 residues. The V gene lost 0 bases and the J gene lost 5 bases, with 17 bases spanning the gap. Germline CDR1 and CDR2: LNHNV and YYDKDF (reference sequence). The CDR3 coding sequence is TGTGCCACCAGCAGAGACGCAGGAAGGGGTAGGAACGAGCAGTACTTC. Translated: CATSRDAGRGRNEQYF.

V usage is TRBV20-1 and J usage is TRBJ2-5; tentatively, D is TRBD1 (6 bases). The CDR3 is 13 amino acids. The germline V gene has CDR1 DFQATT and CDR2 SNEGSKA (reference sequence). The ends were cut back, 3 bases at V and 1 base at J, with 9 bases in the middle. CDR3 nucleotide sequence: TGCAGTGCTAGTAGGGACACCCAAGAGACCCAGTACTTC. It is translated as CSASRDTQETQYF.

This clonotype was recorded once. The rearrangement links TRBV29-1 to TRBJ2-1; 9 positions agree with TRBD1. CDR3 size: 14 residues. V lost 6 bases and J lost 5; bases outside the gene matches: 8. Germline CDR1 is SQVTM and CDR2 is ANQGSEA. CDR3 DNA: TGCAGCGTCCGGGACAGGGTAATTGACAATGAGCAGTTCTTC. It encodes CSVRDRVIDNEQFF.

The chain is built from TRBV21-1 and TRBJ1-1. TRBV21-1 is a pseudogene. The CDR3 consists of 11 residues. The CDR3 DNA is TGTGCCAGCAGCAAAACCCCTGAAGCTTTCTTT. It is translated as CASSKTPEAFF.

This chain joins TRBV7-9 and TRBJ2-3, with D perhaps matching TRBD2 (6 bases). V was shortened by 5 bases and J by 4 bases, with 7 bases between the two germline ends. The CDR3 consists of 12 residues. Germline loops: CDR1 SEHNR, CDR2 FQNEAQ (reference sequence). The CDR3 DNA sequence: TGTGCCAGCAGCCGGAGGGCAGATACGCAGTATTTT. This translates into CASSRRADTQYF. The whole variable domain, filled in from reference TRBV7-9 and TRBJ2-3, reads DTGVSQNPRHKITKRGQNVTFRCDPISEHNRLYWYRQTLGQGPEFLTYFQNEAQLEKSRLLSDRFSAERPKGSFSTLEIQRTEQGDSAMYLCASSRRADTQYFGPGTRLTVL.

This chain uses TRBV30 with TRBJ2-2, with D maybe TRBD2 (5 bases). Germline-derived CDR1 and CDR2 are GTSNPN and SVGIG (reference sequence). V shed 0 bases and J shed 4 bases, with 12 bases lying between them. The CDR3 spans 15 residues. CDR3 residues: CAWSVDGRGTGELFF. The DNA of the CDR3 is TGTGCCTGGAGTGTTGACGGCCGGGGCACCGGGGAGCTGTTTTTT. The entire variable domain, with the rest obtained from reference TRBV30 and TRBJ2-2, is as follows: SQTIHQWPATLVQPVGSPLSLECTVEGTSNPNLYWYRQAAGRGLQLLFYSVGIGQISSEVPQNLSASRPQDRQFILSSKKLLLSDSGFYLCAWSVDGRGTGELFFGEGSRLTVL.

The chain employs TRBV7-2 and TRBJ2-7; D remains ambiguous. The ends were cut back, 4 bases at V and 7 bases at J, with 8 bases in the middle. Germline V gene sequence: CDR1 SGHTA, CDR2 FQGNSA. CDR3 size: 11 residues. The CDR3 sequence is CASSSHQEQYF. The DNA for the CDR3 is TGTGCCAGCAGCTCCCACCAGGAGCAGTACTTC. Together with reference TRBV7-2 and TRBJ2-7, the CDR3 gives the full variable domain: GAGVSQSPSNKVTEKGKDVELRCDPISGHTALYWYRQSLGQGLEFLIYFQGNSAPDKSGLPSDRFSAERTGGSVSTLTIQRTQQEDSAVYLCASSSHQEQYFGPGTRLTVT.

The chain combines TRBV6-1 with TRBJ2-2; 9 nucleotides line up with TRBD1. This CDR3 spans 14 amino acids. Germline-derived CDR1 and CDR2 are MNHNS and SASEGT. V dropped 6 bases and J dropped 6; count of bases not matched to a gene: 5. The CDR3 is CASRRTGESGELFF. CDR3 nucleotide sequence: TGTGCCAGCAGGAGGACAGGGGAGTCCGGGGAGCTGTTTTTT.